This T cell receptor beta chain was found in a study of Ad26.COV2.S vaccination and SARS-CoV-2 variants. At the level of the study: The authors gave Ad26.COV2.S intramuscularly, either once or twice 56 days apart.

Study findings and constraints: It is possible that the TCR breadth and depth analyses underestimated the total T cell responses.

This sample's treatment: 15 to 20 received Ad26.COV2.S at low or high dose, single or two shots; about 5 received placebo; per-sample allocation not given. Following the first vaccine or placebo injection, samples were taken on day 63. Boston provided a donor who was an adult aged 18-55 years. Comments on this clone: No antigen is known for it.

Germline V gives CDR1 SGHDT, CDR2 YYEEEE. The CDR3 length is 15 residues. V shed 1 base and J shed 3 bases, with 13 bases lying between them. Produced via immunoSEQ multiplex PCR; TCRdb's table is partial and in-frame only. The sample contains 510,000 or so clones, approximately 88% of which appear only once. The gene calls are TRBV5-6 and TRBJ1-2, with D possibly being TRBD1 (5 bases). The receptor comes from a person between 18 and 59 years old who received the Ad26.COV2.S COVID-19 vaccine or a placebo. The sequencing used peripheral blood, collected in a trial of Ad26.COV2.S vaccine versus placebo. DNA for the CDR3: TGTGCCAGCAGCTTGATCGGGACGGGGGACTATGGCTACACCTTC. Protein sequence: CASSLIGTGDYGYTF. The variable domain in full, completed from reference TRBV5-6 and TRBJ1-2, reads DAGVTQSPTHLIKTRGQQVTLRCSPKSGHDTVSWYQQALGQGPQFIFQYYEEEERQRGNFPDRFSGHQFPNYSSELNVNALLLGDSALYLCASSLIGTGDYGYTFGSGTRLTVV.